The rows below give T cell receptor beta chains drawn from one sample of a study of long-term antiretroviral therapy in people with HIV. Libraries were prepared by immunoSEQ multiplex PCR; TCRdb keeps only in-frame clonotypes and omits some of them. The data show over 10,000 clones, approximately 77% seen once. The source was unsorted PBMCs, collected 0.5 years before starting antiretroviral therapy. The receptor source for this set is a woman in her thirties or forties with HIV. The CDR3 runs from the conserved cysteine through the conserved F or W. A D gene is named only where the DNA matches it firmly. For some rows the clone size is stated as once, few or many, or as a class when expanded; others skip it.

NA,TRBV19,14,TRBJ2-2,TRBD2,TGTGCCACCTGGACTAGCGGGTTCACCGGGGAGCTGTTTTTT,CATWTSGFTGELFF
NA,TRBV6-5,15,TRBJ1-4,NA,TGTGCCAGCAGTCGTCGGTGGAGGAGTGATGAAAAACTGTTTTTT,CASSRRWRSDEKLFF
once,TRBV7-2,15,TRBJ2-2,TRBD1,TGTGCCAGCAGCTTCGGGACAGCGAACACCGGGGAGCTGTTTTTT,CASSFGTANTGELFF
NA,TRBV14,13,TRBJ1-5,NA,TGTGCCAGCAGCCAAGACAGGGGTCAGCCCCAGCATTTT,CASSQDRGQPQHF
NA,TRBV30,14,TRBJ2-1,TRBD1,TGTGCCTGGAGTGCAGGACAGGGCTACAATGAGCAGTTCTTC,CAWSAGQGYNEQFF
NA,TRBV15,13,TRBJ1-2,NA,TGTGCCACCAGCACCTCTATGGGATATGGCTACACCTTC,CATSTSMGYGYTF
NA,TRBV18,16,TRBJ2-5,TRBD2,TGTGCCAGCTCACCACAAGCGGGGGGACTCCAAGAGACCCAGTACTTC,CASSPQAGGLQETQYF
once,TRBV19,15,TRBJ1-5,TRBD1,TGTGCCAGTAGTGGGACAGGGGGGAGCAATCAGCCCCAGCATTTT,CASSGTGGSNQPQHF
few,TRBV19,11,TRBJ1-1,NA,TGTGCCAGTATAGGGGGGACTGAAGCTTTCTTT,CASIGGTEAFF
NA,TRBV5-1,16,TRBJ2-2,TRBD2,TGCGCCAGCAGCTTTCGACTAGCGGGAGAAATCGGGGAGCTGTTTTTT,CASSFRLAGEIGELFF
NA,TRBV4-3,15,TRBJ1-4,TRBD1,TGCGCCAGCAGCCCGGGACAGGGGCAGAATGAAAAACTGTTTTTT,CASSPGQGQNEKLFF
NA,TRBV6-1,12,TRBJ2-7,NA,TGTGCCAGCAGGAAAGGGACCGCCGGGCAGTACTTC,CASRKGTAGQYF
NA,TRBV6-6,15,TRBJ2-5,NA,TGTGCCAGCAGACTAACATCCGACAGTACAGAGACCCAGTACTTC,CASRLTSDSTETQYF
NA,TRBV9,15,TRBJ2-2,NA,TGTGCCAGCAGCGATCCCCAATTCTCCACCGGGGAGCTGTTTTTT,CASSDPQFSTGELFF
NA,TRBV7-9,14,TRBJ1-4,NA,TGTGCCAGCAGCTTGCGTCAGGCTAATGAAAAACTGTTTTTT,CASSLRQANEKLFF
few,TRBV28,12,TRBJ1-5,NA,TGTGCCAGCAGTTTGGTCGAGGGGACCCAGCATTTT,CASSLVEGTQHF
few,TRBV7-2,14,TRBJ1-6,NA,TGTGCCAGCAGCTATAAAGGACGGAGCCAGCCCCTCCACTTT,CASSYKGRSQPLHF
NA,TRBV6-5,11,TRBJ1-2,NA,TGTGCCAGCAGCCCAGGGGCTGGCTACACCTTC,CASSPGAGYTF
once,TRBV11-2,15,TRBJ2-5,NA,TGTGCCAGCAGCTTAGATGCCGGTCGGGTAGAGACCCAGTACTTC,CASSLDAGRVETQYF
NA,TRBV5-1,14,TRBJ2-7,NA,TGCGCCAGCAGCTTGAAGCAGACCTCCTACGAGCAGTACTTC,CASSLKQTSYEQYF
once,TRBV18,16,TRBJ2-5,TRBD2,TGTGCCAGCTCAGCATGGACTAGCGGGAGAAGAGAGACCCAGTACTTC,CASSAWTSGRRETQYF
NA,TRBV2,15,TRBJ2-1,TRBD1,TGTGCCAGCAGTGAAGAGGGACAGGGAGTGACAGAGCAGTTCTTC,CASSEEGQGVTEQFF
NA,TRBV5-1,14,TRBJ1-1,TRBD1,TGCGCCAGCAGCCTGGGACAGGGGGCCACTGAAGCTTTCTTT,CASSLGQGATEAFF
NA,TRBV10-3,15,TRBJ2-3,TRBD2,TGTGCCATCAGTGGAAGGCGGGGGGGATCAGATACGCAGTATTTT,CAISGRRGGSDTQYF
NA,TRBV5-4,14,TRBJ2-5,NA,TGTGCCAGCAGCTTGGAGTACGGCCAAGAGACCCAGTACTTC,CASSLEYGQETQYF
once,TRBV11-3,15,TRBJ2-2,TRBD1,TGTGCCAGCAGCTCGGACAGGGGGGGCACCGGGGAGCTGTTTTTT,CASSSDRGGTGELFF
NA,TRBV30,21,TRBJ1-4,NA,TGTGCCTGGAGTGTACCCGTCTTCCGGGGGCTTAAATCCGTGGCTAATGAAAAACTGTTTTTT,CAWSVPVFRGLKSVANEKLFF
NA,TRBV19,13,TRBJ2-7,NA,TGTGCCAGTAGGGCCCTGAGCTCCTACGAGCAGTACTTC,CASRALSSYEQYF
NA,TRBV7-2,14,TRBJ2-1,TRBD2,TGTGCCAGCAGCCCGCTACTAGCGGGTAATGAGCAGTTCTTC,CASSPLLAGNEQFF
NA,TRBV7-2,16,TRBJ2-3,TRBD2,TGTGCCAGCAGCTTAAATGGAGCGGGAGGGGCAGATACGCAGTATTTT,CASSLNGAGGADTQYF
NA,TRBV5-8,14,TRBJ1-4,TRBD1,TGTGCCAGCAGCTTGCAGGGGGCCGGTGAAAAACTGTTTTTT,CASSLQGAGEKLFF
NA,TRBV6-5,14,TRBJ1-1,NA,TGTGCCAGCACCCACGACAGTCGGAACACTGAAGCTTTCTTT,CASTHDSRNTEAFF
NA,TRBV19,13,TRBJ1-1,NA,TGTGCCAGTAGTATTGCGGGGGTAACTGAAGCTTTCTTT,CASSIAGVTEAFF
few,TRBV2,13,TRBJ2-1,NA,TGTGCCAGCAGTGAGGGAGTCTACGGCGTGCAGTTCTTC,CASSEGVYGVQFF
NA,TRBV30,14,TRBJ2-7,NA,TGTGCCTGGAGTGTCGGGCAAGGGTTCTACGAGCAGTACTTC,CAWSVGQGFYEQYF
NA,TRBV6-1,14,TRBJ1-1,NA,TGTGCCAGCAGTCCTCGGGCAGGGAACACTGAAGCTTTCTTT,CASSPRAGNTEAFF
NA,TRBV6-6,14,TRBJ2-7,TRBD1,TGTGCCAGCAGTGTTTCCGGGACAGCCTACGAGCAGTACTTC,CASSVSGTAYEQYF
NA,TRBV7-9,13,TRBJ2-3,NA,TGTGCCAGCAGCTTATACGGGGGAGATACGCAGTATTTT,CASSLYGGDTQYF
few,TRBV5-1,15,TRBJ1-1,NA,TGCGCCAGCAGCTTGGCCACAGGAGGTGGGACTGAAGCTTTCTTT,CASSLATGGGTEAFF
NA,TRBV5-4,14,TRBJ2-7,NA,TGTGCCAGCAGCCTGATCTCCGCTGGGGCCGAGCAGTACTTC,CASSLISAGAEQYF
NA,TRBV5-1,14,TRBJ2-7,TRBD1,TGCGCCAGCAGCTTGAACAGGGGATCCTACGAGCAGTACTTC,CASSLNRGSYEQYF
NA,TRBV7-9,16,TRBJ1-2,NA,TGTGCCAGCAGCTTAGGGGGCGGACAGAGCCTACATGGCTACACCTTC,CASSLGGGQSLHGYTF
NA,TRBV4-2,17,TRBJ2-1,NA,TGTGCCAGCAGCCAAGTGAGCGGGACAGGCTCCTACAATGAGCAGTTCTTC,CASSQVSGTGSYNEQFF
NA,TRBV10-3,12,TRBJ2-1,NA,TGTGCCATCAGTGAGTCAGGGAGTATGCAGTTCTTC,CAISESGSMQFF
NA,TRBV10-1,13,TRBJ2-7,TRBD1,TGCGCCAGCAGCCACGGGACAGGGAACGAGCAGTACTTC,CASSHGTGNEQYF
NA,TRBV2,12,TRBJ2-7,TRBD1,TGTGCCAGCAGGGGACAGGGGAGAGAGCAGTACTTC,CASRGQGREQYF
NA,TRBV11-3,14,TRBJ2-3,TRBD2,TGTGCCAGCGGAGCGGGGGGGCGCACAGATACGCAGTATTTT,CASGAGGRTDTQYF
NA,TRBV25-1,14,TRBJ1-3,NA,TGTGCCAGCAGTGAGGGTCACTCTGGAAACACCATATATTTT,CASSEGHSGNTIYF
NA,TRBV6-1,16,TRBJ1-2,TRBD1,TGTGCCAGCAGTGACCCCTACAGGGGGCCTGGCTATGGCTACACCTTC,CASSDPYRGPGYGYTF
few,TRBV6-5,13,TRBJ1-2,NA,TGTGCCAGCAGTTACGGGCCGGACTATGGCTACACCTTC,CASSYGPDYGYTF
NA,TRBV7-9,12,TRBJ2-5,NA,TGTGCCAGCAGCCCGTACCAAGAGACCCAGTACTTC,CASSPYQETQYF
NA,TRBV29-1,14,TRBJ2-7,NA,TGCAGCGTTTCCGACGGACTGACCTTCTACGAGCAGTACTTC,CSVSDGLTFYEQYF
NA,TRBV28,14,TRBJ2-5,TRBD2,TGTGCCAGCAGTTCTGGACTAGTTGCAGAGACCCAGTACTTC,CASSSGLVAETQYF
NA,TRBV2,13,TRBJ1-1,NA,TGTGCCAGCAGTCGGGACCCGGGTACTGAAGCTTTCTTT,CASSRDPGTEAFF